This T cell receptor beta chain emerged from a study of T cell responses to AZD1222 COVID-19 vaccine. Study-level results: Donors were chiefly white British, with a greater number of females, and clonal diversity was perhaps underestimated. Reports say nearly half of spike-specific TCRs go after unmutated variant regions.

The ends were cut back, 2 bases at V and 0 bases at J, with 11 bases in the middle. The CDR3 totals 16 residues. Germline V CDR1 and CDR2: MGHRA, YSYEKL. With respect to this clone: The target antigen is unknown.

Clones were read by immunoSEQ multiplex PCR, and TCRdb kept only the in-frame ones, dropping some. The table includes 140,000 to 150,000 clones, approximately 85% detected once. The source material was peripheral blood, sampled on day 0 of AZD1222 vaccination. This sequence originates from an adult in good health. The V call is TRBV4-1, the J call TRBJ2-1; D unclear. In DNA form, the CDR3 reads TGCGCCAGCAGCCAAATACGGGCCGTCTCCTACAATGAGCAGTTCTTC. Its protein product is CASSQIRAVSYNEQFF.